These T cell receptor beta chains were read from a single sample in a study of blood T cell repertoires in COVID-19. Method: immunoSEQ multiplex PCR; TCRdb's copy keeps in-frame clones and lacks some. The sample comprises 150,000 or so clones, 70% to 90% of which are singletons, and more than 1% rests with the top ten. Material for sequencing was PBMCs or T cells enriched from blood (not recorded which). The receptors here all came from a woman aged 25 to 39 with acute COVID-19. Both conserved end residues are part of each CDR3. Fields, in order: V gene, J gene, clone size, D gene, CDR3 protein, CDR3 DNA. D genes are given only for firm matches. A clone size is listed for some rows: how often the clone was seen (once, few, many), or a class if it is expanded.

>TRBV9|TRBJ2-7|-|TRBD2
CASSPGGAVYEQYF
TGTGCCAGCAGCCCGGGGGGGGCCGTCTACGAGCAGTACTTC
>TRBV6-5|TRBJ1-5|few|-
CASRTGGSNQPQHF
TGTGCCAGCCGTACGGGTGGTAGCAATCAGCCCCAGCATTTT
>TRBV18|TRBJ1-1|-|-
CASSPPGNTEAFF
TGTGCCAGCTCACCACCCGGGAACACTGAAGCTTTCTTT
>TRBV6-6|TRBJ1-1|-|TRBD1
CASSTPTGETEAFF
TGTGCCAGCAGTACTCCTACAGGGGAAACTGAAGCTTTCTTT
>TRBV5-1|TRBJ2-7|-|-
CASSLLTAAYEQYF
TGCGCCAGCAGCTTGCTAACAGCAGCCTACGAGCAGTACTTC
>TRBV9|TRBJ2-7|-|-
CASSVEGGSMYEQYF
TGTGCCAGCAGCGTAGAAGGTGGGAGTATGTACGAGCAGTACTTC
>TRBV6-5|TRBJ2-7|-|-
CASRRSQPYEQYF
TGTGCCAGCAGGAGGAGTCAGCCCTACGAGCAGTACTTC
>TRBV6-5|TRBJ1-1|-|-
CASGGPIARSEAFF
TGTGCCAGCGGGGGCCCAATAGCCAGATCTGAAGCTTTCTTT
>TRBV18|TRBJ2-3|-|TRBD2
CASSPLLTSGGDTQYF
TGTGCCAGCTCACCACTTTTGACTAGCGGGGGAGATACGCAGTATTTT
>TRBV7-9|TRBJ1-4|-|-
CASSLRATQLDEKLFF
TGTGCCAGCAGCTTAAGGGCGACCCAACTAGATGAAAAACTGTTTTTT
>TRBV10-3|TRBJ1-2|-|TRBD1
CAISDTGTGVGYTF
TGTGCCATCAGTGATACCGGGACAGGGGTCGGCTACACCTTC
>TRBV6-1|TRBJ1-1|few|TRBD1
CASSALLTGTGNTEAFF
TGTGCCAGCAGTGCACTATTGACCGGGACAGGGAACACTGAAGCTTTCTTT
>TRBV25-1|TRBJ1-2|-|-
CASWGEQGDPSRDYGYTF
TGTGCCAGCTGGGGAGAACAGGGAGACCCCTCACGAGACTATGGCTACACCTTC
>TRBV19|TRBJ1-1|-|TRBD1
CASSSDRATEAFF
TGTGCCAGTAGCTCAGACAGGGCAACTGAAGCTTTCTTT
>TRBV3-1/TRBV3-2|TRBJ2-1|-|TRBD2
CASSQDSGAYNEQFF
TGTGCCAGCAGCCAAGATAGCGGGGCCTACAATGAGCAGTTCTTC
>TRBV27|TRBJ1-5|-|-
CASSVGLGQGYQPQHF
TGTGCCAGCAGCGTGGGCCTTGGGCAGGGCTATCAGCCCCAGCATTTT
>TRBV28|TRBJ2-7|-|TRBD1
CATTRGDRDSYEQYF
TGTGCCACGACTAGGGGGGACAGGGACTCATACGAGCAGTACTTC
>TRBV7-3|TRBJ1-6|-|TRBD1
CASSLIAGGSPLHF
TGTGCCAGCAGCTTAATTGCAGGGGGATCACCCCTCCACTTT
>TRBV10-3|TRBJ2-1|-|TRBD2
CAISESVAGVTHEQFF
TGTGCCATCAGTGAGTCCGTTGCGGGAGTAACCCATGAGCAGTTCTTC
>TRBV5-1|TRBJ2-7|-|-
CASSLATYSYEQYF
TGCGCCAGCAGCTTGGCCACTTATTCCTACGAGCAGTACTTC
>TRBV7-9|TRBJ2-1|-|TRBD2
CASSPGGMNNEQFF
TGTGCCAGCAGCCCCGGGGGGATGAACAATGAGCAGTTCTTC
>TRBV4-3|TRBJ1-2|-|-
CASSQGRGAGYGYTF
TGCGCCAGCAGCCAAGGGCGGGGGGCAGGCTATGGCTACACCTTC
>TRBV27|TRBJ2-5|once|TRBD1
CASSPRQGIRTQYF
TGTGCCAGCAGTCCCCGACAGGGAATTAGGACCCAGTACTTC
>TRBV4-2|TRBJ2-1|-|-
CASSQDLIASEQFF
TGTGCCAGCAGCCAAGATCTGATAGCCAGTGAGCAGTTCTTC
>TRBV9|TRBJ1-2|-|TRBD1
CASSVSLQGAYGYTF
TGTGCCAGCAGCGTAAGTCTGCAGGGGGCCTATGGCTACACCTTC
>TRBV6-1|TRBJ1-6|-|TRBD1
CASSETEYRDSFNSPLHF
TGTGCCAGCAGTGAAACAGAGTACCGGGACAGCTTTAATTCACCCCTCCACTTT
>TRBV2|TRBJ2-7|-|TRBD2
CASNPGGPYEQYF
TGTGCCAGCAATCCGGGAGGGCCGTACGAGCAGTACTTC
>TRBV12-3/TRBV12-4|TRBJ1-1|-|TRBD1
CASRDRMNTEAFF
TGTGCCAGCAGGGACAGGATGAACACTGAAGCTTTCTTT
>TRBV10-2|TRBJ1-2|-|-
CASSDFRDGYTF
TGCGCCAGCAGTGATTTCCGGGATGGCTACACCTTC
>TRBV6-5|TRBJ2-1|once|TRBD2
CASGTSGYNEQFF
TGTGCCAGTGGGACTAGCGGTTACAATGAGCAGTTCTTC
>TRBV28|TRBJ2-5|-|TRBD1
CASRLQGAGETQYF
TGTGCCAGCAGACTCCAGGGGGCGGGAGAGACCCAGTACTTC
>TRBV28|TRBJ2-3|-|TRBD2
CASSLGGRSADTQYF
TGTGCCAGCAGTTTAGGCGGGAGAAGCGCAGATACGCAGTATTTT
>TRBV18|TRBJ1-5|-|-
CASSLTGTNNQPQHF
TGTGCCAGCTCACTAACCGGGACAAATAATCAGCCCCAGCATTTT
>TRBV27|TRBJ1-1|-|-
CASSRQGSTEAFF
TGTGCCAGCAGTAGGCAGGGGAGCACTGAAGCTTTCTTT
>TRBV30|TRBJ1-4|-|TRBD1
CAWDQGAEEKLFF
TGTGCCTGGGACCAGGGGGCTGAAGAAAAACTGTTTTTT
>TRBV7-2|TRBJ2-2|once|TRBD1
CASSLPGGDTGELFF
TGTGCCAGCAGCCTCCCAGGGGGCGACACCGGGGAGCTGTTTTTT
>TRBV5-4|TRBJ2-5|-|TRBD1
CASSLRSTGGETQYF
TGTGCCAGCAGCTTGCGGTCGACAGGGGGGGAGACCCAGTACTTC
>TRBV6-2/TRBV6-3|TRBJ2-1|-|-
CASSADYSYNEQFF
TGTGCCAGCAGTGCAGACTACTCCTACAATGAGCAGTTCTTC
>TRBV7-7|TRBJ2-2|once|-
CASSRGLPNTGELFF
TGTGCTAGCAGCAGGGGACTACCCAACACCGGGGAGCTGTTTTTT
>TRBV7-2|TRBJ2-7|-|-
CASSLTSSYEQYF
TGTGCCAGCAGCTTAACCAGCTCCTACGAGCAGTACTTC
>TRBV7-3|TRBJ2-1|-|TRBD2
CASSLLAGRTNEQFF
TGTGCCAGCAGCTTATTAGCGGGACGCACAAATGAGCAGTTCTTC
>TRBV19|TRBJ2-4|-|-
CASSFIAGGDIQYF
TGTGCCAGTAGTTTTATCGCCGGAGGGGACATTCAGTACTTC
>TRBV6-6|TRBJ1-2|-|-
CASSSRDGYTF
TGTGCCAGCAGCTCCCGAGATGGCTACACCTTC
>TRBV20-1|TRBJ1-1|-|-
CSASTDTEAFF
TGCAGTGCTAGTACAGACACTGAAGCTTTCTTT
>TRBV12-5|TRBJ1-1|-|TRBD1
CASGADRGMNTEAFF
TGTGCTAGTGGTGCGGACAGGGGAATGAACACTGAAGCTTTCTTT
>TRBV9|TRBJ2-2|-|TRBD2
CASSLKGLAGGVNTGELFF
TGTGCCAGCAGCCTGAAGGGACTAGCGGGAGGGGTGAACACCGGGGAGCTGTTTTTT
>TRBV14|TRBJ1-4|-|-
CASRRSNEKLFF
TGTGCCAGCAGGAGATCTAATGAAAAACTGTTTTTT
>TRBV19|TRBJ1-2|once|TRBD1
CASRSLLGQDRYGYTF
TGTGCCAGTAGATCCCTCCTCGGACAGGATCGATATGGCTACACCTTC
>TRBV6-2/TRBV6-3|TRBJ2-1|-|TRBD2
CASSYIAGYNEQFF
TGTGCCAGCAGTTACATAGCGGGATACAATGAGCAGTTCTTC
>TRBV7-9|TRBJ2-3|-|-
CASSPVGAWSTDTQYF
TGTGCCAGCAGCCCCGTGGGGGCGTGGAGCACAGATACGCAGTATTTT
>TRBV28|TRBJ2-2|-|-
CASRYRGYTGELFF
TGTGCCAGCAGGTACCGGGGGTACACCGGGGAGCTGTTTTTT
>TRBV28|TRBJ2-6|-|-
CASSFLTGMSGANVLTF
TGTGCCAGCAGTTTTCTGACAGGAATGTCTGGGGCCAACGTCCTGACTTTC
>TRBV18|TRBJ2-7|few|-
CASSPLPSSYEQYF
TGTGCCAGCTCACCGCTCCCCAGCTCCTACGAGCAGTACTTC
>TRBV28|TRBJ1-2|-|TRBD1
CASSFGTGILIYGYTF
TGTGCCAGCAGTTTTGGGACAGGGATATTGATCTATGGCTACACCTTC
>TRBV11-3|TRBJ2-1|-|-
CASSLGGTSMLNNEQFF
TGTGCCAGCAGCTTAGGAGGAACTTCCATGCTAAACAATGAGCAGTTCTTC